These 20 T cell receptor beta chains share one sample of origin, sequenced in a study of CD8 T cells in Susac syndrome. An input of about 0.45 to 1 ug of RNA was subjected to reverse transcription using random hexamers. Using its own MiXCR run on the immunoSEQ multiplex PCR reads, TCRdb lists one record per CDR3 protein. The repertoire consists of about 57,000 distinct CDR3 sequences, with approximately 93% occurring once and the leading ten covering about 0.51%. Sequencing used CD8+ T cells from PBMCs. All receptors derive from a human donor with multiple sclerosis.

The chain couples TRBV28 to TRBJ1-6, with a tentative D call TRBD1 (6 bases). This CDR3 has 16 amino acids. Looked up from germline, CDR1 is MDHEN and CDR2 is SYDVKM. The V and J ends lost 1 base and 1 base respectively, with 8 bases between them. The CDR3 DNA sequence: TGTGCCAGCAGTTTATCCAGGGGATCCTATAATTCACCCCTCCACTTT. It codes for CASSLSRGSYNSPLHF.

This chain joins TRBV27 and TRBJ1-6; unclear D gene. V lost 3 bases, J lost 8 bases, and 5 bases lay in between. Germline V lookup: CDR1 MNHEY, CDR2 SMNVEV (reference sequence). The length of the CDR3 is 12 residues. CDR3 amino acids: CASSFTDSPLHF. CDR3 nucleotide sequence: TGTGCCAGCAGTTTTACGGATTCACCCCTCCACTTT.

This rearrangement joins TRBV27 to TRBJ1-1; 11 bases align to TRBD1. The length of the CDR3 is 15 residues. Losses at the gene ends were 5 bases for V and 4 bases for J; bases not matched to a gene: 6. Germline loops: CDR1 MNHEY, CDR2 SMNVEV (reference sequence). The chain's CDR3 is CASSVGTGGVTEAFF. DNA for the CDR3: TGTGCCAGCAGTGTCGGGACAGGGGGTGTCACTGAAGCTTTCTTT.

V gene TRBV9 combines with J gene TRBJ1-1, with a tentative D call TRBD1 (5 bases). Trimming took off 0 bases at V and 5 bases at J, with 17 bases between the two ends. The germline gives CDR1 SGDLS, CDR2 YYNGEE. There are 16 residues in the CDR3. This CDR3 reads CASSVGPGNRRTEAFF. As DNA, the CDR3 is TGTGCCAGCAGCGTAGGGCCAGGGAACCGTCGGACTGAAGCTTTCTTT.

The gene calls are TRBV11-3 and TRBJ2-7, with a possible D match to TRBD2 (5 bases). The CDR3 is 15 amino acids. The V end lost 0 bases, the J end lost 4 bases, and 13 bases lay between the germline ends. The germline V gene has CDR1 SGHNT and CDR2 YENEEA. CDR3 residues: CASSLDPGITYEQYF. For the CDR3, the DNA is TGTGCCAGCAGCTTAGATCCGGGGATCACTTACGAGCAGTACTTC.

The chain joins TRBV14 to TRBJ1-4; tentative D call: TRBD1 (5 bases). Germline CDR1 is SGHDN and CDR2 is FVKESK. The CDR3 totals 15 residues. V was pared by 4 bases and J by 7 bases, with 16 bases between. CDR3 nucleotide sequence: TGTGCCAGCAGCCCAGTCCGGGACGGCCTTGAAAAACTGTTTTTT. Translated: CASSPVRDGLEKLFF. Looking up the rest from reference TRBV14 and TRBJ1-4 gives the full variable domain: EAGVTQFPSHSVIEKGQTVTLRCDPISGHDNLYWYRRVMGKEIKFLLHFVKESKQDESGMPNNRFLAERTGGTYSTLKVQPAELEDSGVYFCASSPVRDGLEKLFFGSGTQLSVL.

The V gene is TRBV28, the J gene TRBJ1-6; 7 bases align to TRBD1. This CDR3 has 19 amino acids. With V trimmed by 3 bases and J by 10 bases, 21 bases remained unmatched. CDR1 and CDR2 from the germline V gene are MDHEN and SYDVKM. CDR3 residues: CASSFRRGLSYPFSSPLHF. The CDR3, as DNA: TGTGCCAGCAGTTTTCGAAGGGGGCTGTCTTACCCCTTCAGCTCACCCCTCCACTTT.

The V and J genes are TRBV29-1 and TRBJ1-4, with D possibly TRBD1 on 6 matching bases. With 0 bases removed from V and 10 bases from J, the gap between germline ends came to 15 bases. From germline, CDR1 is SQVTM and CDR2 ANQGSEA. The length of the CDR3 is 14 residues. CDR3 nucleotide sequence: TGCAGCGTTGAAGAAGGGGACATGGACGGAAAACTGTTTTTT. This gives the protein CSVEEGDMDGKLFF.

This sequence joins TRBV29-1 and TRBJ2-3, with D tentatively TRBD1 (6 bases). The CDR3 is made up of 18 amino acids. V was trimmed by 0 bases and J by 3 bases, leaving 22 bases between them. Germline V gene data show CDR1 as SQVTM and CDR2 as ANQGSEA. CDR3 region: CSVEDHFQGKLSTDTQYF. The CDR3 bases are TGCAGCGTTGAAGATCATTTCCAGGGGAAGCTTTCAACAGATACGCAGTATTTT.

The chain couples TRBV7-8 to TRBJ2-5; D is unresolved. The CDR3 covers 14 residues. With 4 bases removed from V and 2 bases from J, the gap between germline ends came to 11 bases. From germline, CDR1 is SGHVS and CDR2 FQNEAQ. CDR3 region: CASSSLDRQETQYF. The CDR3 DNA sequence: TGTGCCAGCAGCTCGCTGGACCGACAAGAGACCCAGTACTTC.

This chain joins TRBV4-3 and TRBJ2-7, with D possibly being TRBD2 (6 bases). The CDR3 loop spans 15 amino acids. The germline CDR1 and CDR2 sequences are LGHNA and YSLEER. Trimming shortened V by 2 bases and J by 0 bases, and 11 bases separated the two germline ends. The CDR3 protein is CASSQTTGDSYEQYF. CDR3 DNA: TGCGCCAGCAGCCAAACAACGGGGGACTCCTACGAGCAGTACTTC.

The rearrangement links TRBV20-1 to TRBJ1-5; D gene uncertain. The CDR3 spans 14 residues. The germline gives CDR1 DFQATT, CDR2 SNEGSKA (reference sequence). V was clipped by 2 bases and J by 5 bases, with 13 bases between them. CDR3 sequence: CSARSQEEHQPQHF. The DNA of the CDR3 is TGCAGTGCTAGATCACAAGAGGAACATCAGCCCCAGCATTTT.

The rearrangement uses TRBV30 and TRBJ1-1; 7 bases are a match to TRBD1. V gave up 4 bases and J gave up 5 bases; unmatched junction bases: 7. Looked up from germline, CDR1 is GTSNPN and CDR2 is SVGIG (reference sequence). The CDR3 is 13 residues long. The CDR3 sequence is CAWTTTGITEAFF. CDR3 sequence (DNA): TGTGCCTGGACCACGACAGGGATAACTGAAGCTTTCTTT.

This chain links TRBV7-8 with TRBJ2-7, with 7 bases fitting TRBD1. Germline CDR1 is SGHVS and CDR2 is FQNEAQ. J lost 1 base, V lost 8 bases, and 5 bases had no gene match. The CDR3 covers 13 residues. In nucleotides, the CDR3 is TGTGCCAGCTCCGTGGGACAGTCCTACGAGCAGTACTTC. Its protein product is CASSVGQSYEQYF. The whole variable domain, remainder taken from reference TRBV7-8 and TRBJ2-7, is GAGVSQSPRYKVAKRGQDVALRCDPISGHVSLFWYQQALGQGPEFLTYFQNEAQLDKSGLPSDRFFAERPEGSVSTLKIQRTQQEDSAVYLCASSVGQSYEQYFGPGTRLTVT.

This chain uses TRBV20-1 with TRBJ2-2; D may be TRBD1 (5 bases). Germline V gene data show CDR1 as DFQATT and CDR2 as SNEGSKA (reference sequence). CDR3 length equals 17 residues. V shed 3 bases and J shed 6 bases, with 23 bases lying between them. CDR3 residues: CSASLLQGSGVPGELFF. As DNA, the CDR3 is TGCAGTGCTAGCCTACTTCAGGGTAGTGGGGTCCCCGGGGAGCTGTTTTTT.

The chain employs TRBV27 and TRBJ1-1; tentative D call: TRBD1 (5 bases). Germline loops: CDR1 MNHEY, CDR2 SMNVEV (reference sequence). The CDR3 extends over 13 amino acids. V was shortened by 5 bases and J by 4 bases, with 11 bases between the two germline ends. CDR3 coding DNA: TGTGCCAGCAGTGGGGCTTCGGCCACTGAAGCTTTCTTT. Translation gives CASSGASATEAFF.

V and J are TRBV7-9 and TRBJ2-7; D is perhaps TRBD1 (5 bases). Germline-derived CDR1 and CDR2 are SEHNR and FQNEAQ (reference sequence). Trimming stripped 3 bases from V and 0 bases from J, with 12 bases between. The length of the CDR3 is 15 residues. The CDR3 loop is CASSLTALDSYEQYF. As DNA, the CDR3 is TGTGCCAGCAGCTTGACAGCATTGGACTCCTACGAGCAGTACTTC.

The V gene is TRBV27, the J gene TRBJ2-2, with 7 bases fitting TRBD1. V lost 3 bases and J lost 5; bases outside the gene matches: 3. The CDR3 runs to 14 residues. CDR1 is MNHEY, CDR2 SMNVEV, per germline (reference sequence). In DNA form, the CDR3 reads TGTGCCAGCAGTTTGTACAGGGGAACCGGGGAGCTGTTTTTT. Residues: CASSLYRGTGELFF.

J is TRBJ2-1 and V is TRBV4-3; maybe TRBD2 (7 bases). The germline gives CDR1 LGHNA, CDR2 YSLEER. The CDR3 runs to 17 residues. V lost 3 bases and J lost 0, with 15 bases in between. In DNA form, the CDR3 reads TGCGCCAGCAGCCAGACCAGAGGGGGGGCCTCCTACAATGAGCAGTTCTTC. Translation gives CASSQTRGGASYNEQFF.

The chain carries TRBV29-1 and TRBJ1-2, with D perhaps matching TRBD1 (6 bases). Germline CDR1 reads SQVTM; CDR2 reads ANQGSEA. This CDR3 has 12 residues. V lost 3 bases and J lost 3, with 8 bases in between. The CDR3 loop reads CSVDPGDYGYTF. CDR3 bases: TGCAGCGTTGATCCAGGGGACTATGGCTACACCTTC.